This T cell receptor (beta chain) emerged from a study of blood T cell repertoires in COVID-19. Across the study: The origin of the acute and convalescent COVID-19 samples was the United States, Italy and Spain.

Trimming left V 2 bases short and J 6 bases short, with 16 bases between. The CDR3 is made up of 15 amino acids. Germline lookup yields CDR1 LGHDT and CDR2 YNNKEL (reference sequence). Either two negative PCRs, clearance, or symptom resolution qualified Cohort 3 donors as recovered. Original handling: Nucleated cell counts were estimated from reference gene primer amplification. The assay was immunoSEQ multiplex PCR, and TCRdb's table has in-frame clones only and misses some. V, J and clone size reflect that table, while D and trimming were determined from the DNA. The table shows more than 250,000 clones, with around 86% occurring only once.

The receptor was derived from a woman aged 18-29 years who had recovered from COVID-19. The specimen was PBMCs or T cells enriched from blood (not recorded which). The V and J genes are TRBV3-1 (or the pseudogene TRBV3-2) and TRBJ1-2; perhaps TRBD1 as D (5 bases). For the CDR3, the DNA is TGTGCCAGCAGCCAACGGGGGACCTCCGTCGATGGCTACACCTTC. This translates into CASSQRGTSVDGYTF.